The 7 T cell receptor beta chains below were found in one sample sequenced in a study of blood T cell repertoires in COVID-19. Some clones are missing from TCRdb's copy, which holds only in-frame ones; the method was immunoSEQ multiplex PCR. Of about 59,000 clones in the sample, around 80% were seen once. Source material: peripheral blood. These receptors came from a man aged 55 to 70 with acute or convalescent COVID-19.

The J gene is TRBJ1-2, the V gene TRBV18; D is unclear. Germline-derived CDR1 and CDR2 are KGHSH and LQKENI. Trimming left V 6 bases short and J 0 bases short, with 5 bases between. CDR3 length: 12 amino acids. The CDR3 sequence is CASSAPNYGYTF. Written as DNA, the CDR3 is TGTGCCAGCTCCGCGCCTAACTATGGCTACACCTTC.

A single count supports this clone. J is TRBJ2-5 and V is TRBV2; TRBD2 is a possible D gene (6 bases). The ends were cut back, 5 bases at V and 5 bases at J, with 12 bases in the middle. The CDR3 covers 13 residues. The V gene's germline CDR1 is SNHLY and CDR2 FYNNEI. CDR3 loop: CASSPRGWETQYF. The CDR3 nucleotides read TGTGCCAGCAGTCCCCGGGGGTGGGAGACCCAGTACTTC.

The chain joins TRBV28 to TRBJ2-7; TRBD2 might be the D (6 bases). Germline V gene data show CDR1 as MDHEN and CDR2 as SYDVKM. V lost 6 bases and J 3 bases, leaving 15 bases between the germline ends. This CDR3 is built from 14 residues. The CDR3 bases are TGTGCCAGCAGAACACGGGACTCCTACTACGAGCAGTACTTC. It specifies CASRTRDSYYEQYF.

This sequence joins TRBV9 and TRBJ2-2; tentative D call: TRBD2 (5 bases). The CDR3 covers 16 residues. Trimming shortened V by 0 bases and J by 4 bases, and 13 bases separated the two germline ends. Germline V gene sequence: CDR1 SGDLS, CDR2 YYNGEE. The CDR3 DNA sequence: TGTGCCAGCAGCGTAGGGTCTAGCATCGGCACCGGGGAGCTGTTTTTT. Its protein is CASSVGSSIGTGELFF.

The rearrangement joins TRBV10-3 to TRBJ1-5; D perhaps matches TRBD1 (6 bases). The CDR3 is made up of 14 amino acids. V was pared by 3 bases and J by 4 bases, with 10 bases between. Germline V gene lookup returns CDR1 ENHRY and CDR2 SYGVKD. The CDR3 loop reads CAISEDRLNQPQHF. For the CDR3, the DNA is TGTGCCATCAGTGAAGACAGGTTGAATCAGCCCCAGCATTTT.

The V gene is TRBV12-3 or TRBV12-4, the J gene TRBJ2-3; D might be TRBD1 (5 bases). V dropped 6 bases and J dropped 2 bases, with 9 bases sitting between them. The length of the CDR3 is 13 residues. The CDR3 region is CASRDSFTDTQYF. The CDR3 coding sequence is TGTGCCAGCAGAGACAGCTTCACAGATACGCAGTATTTT.

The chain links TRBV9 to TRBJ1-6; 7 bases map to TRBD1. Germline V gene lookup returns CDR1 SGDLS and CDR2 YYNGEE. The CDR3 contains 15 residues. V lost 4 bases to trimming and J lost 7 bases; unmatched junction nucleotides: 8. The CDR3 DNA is TGTGCCAGCAGCCGACAGGGCCTAAGGAATTCACCCCTCCACTTT. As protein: CASSRQGLRNSPLHF.